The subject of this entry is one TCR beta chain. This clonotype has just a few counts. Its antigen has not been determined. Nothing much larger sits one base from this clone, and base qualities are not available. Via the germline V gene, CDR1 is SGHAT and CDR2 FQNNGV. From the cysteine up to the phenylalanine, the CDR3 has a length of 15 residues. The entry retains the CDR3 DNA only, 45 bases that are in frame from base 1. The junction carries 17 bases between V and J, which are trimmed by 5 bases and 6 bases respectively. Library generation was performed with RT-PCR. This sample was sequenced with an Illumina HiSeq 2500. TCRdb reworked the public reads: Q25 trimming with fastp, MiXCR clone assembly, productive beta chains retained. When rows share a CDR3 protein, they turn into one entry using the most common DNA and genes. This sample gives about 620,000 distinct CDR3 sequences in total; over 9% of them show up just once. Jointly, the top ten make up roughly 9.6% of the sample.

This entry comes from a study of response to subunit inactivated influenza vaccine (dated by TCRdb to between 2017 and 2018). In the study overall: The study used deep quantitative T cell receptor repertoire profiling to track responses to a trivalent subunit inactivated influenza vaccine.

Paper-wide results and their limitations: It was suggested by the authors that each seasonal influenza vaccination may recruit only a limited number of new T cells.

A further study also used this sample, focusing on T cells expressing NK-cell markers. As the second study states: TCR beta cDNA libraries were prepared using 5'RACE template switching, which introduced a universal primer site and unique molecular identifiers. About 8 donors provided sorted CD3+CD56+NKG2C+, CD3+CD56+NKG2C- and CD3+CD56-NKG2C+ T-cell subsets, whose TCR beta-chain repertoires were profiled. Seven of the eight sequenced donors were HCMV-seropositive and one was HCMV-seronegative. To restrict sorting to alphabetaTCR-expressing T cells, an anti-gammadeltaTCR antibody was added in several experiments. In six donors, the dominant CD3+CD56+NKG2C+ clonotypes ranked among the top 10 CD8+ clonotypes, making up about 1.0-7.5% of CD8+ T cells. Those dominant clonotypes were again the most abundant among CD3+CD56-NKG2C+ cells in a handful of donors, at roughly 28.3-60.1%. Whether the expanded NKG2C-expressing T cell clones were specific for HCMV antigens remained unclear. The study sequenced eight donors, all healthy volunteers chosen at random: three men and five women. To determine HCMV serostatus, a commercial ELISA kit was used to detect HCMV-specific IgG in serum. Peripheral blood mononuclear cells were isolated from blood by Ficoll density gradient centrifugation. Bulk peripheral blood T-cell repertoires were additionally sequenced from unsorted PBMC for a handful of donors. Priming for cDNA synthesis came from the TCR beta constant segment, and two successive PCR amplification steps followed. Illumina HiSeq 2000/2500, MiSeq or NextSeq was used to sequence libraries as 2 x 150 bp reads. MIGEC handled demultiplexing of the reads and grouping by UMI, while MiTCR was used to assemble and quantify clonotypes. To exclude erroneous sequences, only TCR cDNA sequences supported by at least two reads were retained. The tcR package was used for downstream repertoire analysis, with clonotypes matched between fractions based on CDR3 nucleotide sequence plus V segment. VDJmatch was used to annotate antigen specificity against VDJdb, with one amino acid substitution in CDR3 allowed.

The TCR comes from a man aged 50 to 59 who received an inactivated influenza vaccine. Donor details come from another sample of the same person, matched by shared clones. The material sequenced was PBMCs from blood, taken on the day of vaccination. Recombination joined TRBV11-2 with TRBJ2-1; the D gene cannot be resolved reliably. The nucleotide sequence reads TGTGCCAGCAGCCCCCGCGCCATCCGTGGCAATGAGCAGTTCTTC. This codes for CASSPRAIRGNEQFF. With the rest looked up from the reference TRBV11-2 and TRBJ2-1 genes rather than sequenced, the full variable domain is EAGVAQSPRYKIIEKRQSVAFWCNPISGHATLYWYQQILGQGPKLLIQFQNNGVVDDSQLPKDRFSAERLKGVDSTLKIQPAKLEDSAVYLCASSPRAIRGNEQFFGPGTRLTVL.